The text below deals with one T cell receptor beta chain. The data belong to a study of T cells after posttransplantation cyclophosphamide. Repertoires were generated with immunoSEQ multiplex PCR, while TCRdb's copy carries only in-frame clones and drops some. This sample has approximately 34,000 clones, each found more than once. CDR1 and CDR2 (germline): SGHAT, FQNNGV. Trimming took 2 bases from V and 4 from J, leaving 10 bases between them. The CDR3 extends over 14 amino acids. This related bone marrow graft donor gave peripheral blood on the day of marrow donation. The receptor was derived from a woman aged 45-60 years in good health and a related stem cell transplant donor. Input material: PBMCs. This chain uses TRBV11-2 with TRBJ2-3; weak D call: TRBD2 (7 bases). DNA of the CDR3: TGTGCCAGCAGCTTAAAAGGGGGGGCAGATACGCAGTATTTT. Protein product: CASSLKGGADTQYF.